This entry describes one TCR beta chain. Its antigen is still unknown. Qualities for individual bases were not recorded, and no much larger clone is one base off. The CDR3 numbers 15 residues from cysteine through phenylalanine. The read is trimmed to its CDR3 DNA, 45 bases read in frame from base 1. Per the germline V gene (reference sequence), PRHDT is the CDR1 and FYEKMQ is the CDR2. V and J lose 4 bases and 1 base, and a span of 10 bases separates them. These data come from a study of control samples from healthy donors and cancer patients (dated by TCRdb to the early 2020s). Receptor amplification or capture employed the immunoSEQ multiplex PCR assay. TCRdb obtained this table from immuneACCESS and retained in-frame rearrangements with V and J assigned. These tables miss some clones; where compared with another copy, unresolved V genes account for less than half of the shortfall, and the remainder is unexplained. Here the sample has about 120,000 clones; more than 70% occur a single time. Around 3.5% of the sample is taken by the ten largest.

The TCR comes from a man aged 40-49 years in good health. The V gene is TRBV13 and the J gene is TRBJ2-2; too little of a D gene remains to name it. The sample taken for sequencing was blood. The DNA is TGTGCCAGCAGCTCGAGAGCGAAGAACACCGGGGAGCTGTTTTTT. The encoded protein is CASSSRAKNTGELFF.